This TCR beta chain was recovered during a study of control samples from healthy donors and cancer patients. The J segment lost 5 bases and the V segment lost 4 bases, leaving 6 bases of the junction unmatched. The germline gives CDR1 MNHNY, CDR2 SVGAGI (reference sequence). The CDR3 has 16 residues. The protocol was immunoSEQ multiplex PCR, while the TCRdb copy is restricted to in-frame clones and leaves out a portion. The sample includes around 93,000 clones, roughly 89% of them seen just once. This chain links TRBV6-6 with TRBJ2-6; 9 bases are shared with TRBD1. Sequenced input: blood. The TCR originated in a human donor in good health. The donor label of this sample is uncertain. The CDR3 spells CASSSNRGRRANVLTF. The CDR3 region has the DNA TGTGCCAGCAGTTCAAACAGGGGGCGAAGGGCCAACGTCCTGACTTTC.